The count of the clone carrying this TCR beta chain is one. The data originate from a study of blood T cell repertoires in COVID-19. Between the trimmed V and J ends, which lost 3 bases and 0 bases, there was a span of 16 bases. The CDR3 is 17 amino acids. Germline values: CDR1 SNHLY, CDR2 FYNNEI. TCRdb's table, derived via immunoSEQ multiplex PCR, lists solely in-frame clones and lacks some. The table includes about 270,000 clones, nearly 90% detected once. Enrollees, about 18 to 100 years old, lived in about two dozen US areas. Sequences were obtained from PBMCs or T cells enriched from blood (not recorded which). The chain is built from TRBV2 and TRBJ2-3; D possibly corresponds to TRBD2 (5 bases). This TCR came from a woman aged 25 to 39 who had recovered from COVID-19. This chain's CDR3 is CASSDPGTLTSTDTQYF. CDR3 nucleotide sequence: TGTGCCAGCAGTGACCCGGGAACGCTTACTAGCACAGATACGCAGTATTTT.